These 25 T cell receptor beta chains share one sample of origin, sequenced in a study of T cell repertoires in cytomegalovirus infection. What these receptors recognize is not known. TCRdb redid the calling of the reads with MiXCR, one entry per CDR3 protein. Altogether some 700,000 distinct CDR3 sequences are present, approximately 33% being singletons, with the ten largest covering about 18%. Specimen: cultured PBMCs, collected from culture after CMV antigen stimulation. The origin of the receptors is a human donor in good health (CMV status not recorded). Some clones in this sample may be carry-over from other donors' samples.

This clonotype came up a few times. The gene calls are TRBV7-8 and TRBJ1-5, with D possibly matching TRBD1 (5 bases). The germline V and J ends were trimmed by 0 bases and 4 bases, with 16 bases remaining between them. Germline V gene lookup returns CDR1 SGHVS and CDR2 FQNEAQ. The CDR3 loop spans 17 amino acids. The CDR3 spells CASSLAPRAERNQPQHF. The CDR3 DNA sequence: TGTGCCAGCAGCTTAGCGCCCAGGGCAGAAAGAAATCAGCCCCAGCATTTT. Looking up the rest from reference TRBV7-8 and TRBJ1-5 gives the full variable domain: GAGVSQSPRYKVAKRGQDVALRCDPISGHVSLFWYQQALGQGPEFLTYFQNEAQLDKSGLPSDRFFAERPEGSVSTLKIQRTQQEDSAVYLCASSLAPRAERNQPQHFGDGTRLSIL.

This clonotype was observed a few times. The J gene is TRBJ1-2, the V gene TRBV6-1; 7 bases fit TRBD1. The CDR3 sequence is 13 residues long. The germline CDR1 and CDR2 sequences are MNHNS and SASEGT. J was trimmed by 8 bases and V by 6 bases; bases with no gene match: 9. The CDR3 sequence: CASRVGTALGYTF. The CDR3, as DNA: TGTGCCAGCAGAGTTGGGACAGCTCTCGGCTACACCTTC.

This clonotype was recorded a few times. The gene calls are TRBV7-2 and TRBJ1-2; 12 bases agree with TRBD1. The CDR3 consists of 17 residues. With 5 bases clipped from V and 5 bases from J, the junction kept 12 bases outside the gene matches. Germline values: CDR1 SGHTA, CDR2 FQGNSA. The CDR3 DNA sequence: TGTGCCAGCAGCATATACCGGGACAGGGGGCGGTGGTATGGCTACACCTTC. Translation: CASSIYRDRGRWYGYTF.

This clonotype was counted once. This rearrangement joins TRBV20-1 to TRBJ2-7; D may be TRBD2 (6 bases). V was trimmed by 5 bases and J by 6 bases, leaving 17 bases between them. Germline V gives CDR1 DFQATT, CDR2 SNEGSKA (reference sequence). The CDR3 totals 13 residues. The CDR3 coding sequence is TGCAGTGCTCCGGAGTGGGGAGGTGGCGAGCAGTACTTC. It encodes CSAPEWGGGEQYF.

This chain uses TRBV7-8 with TRBJ2-7; tentatively, D is TRBD1 (5 bases). The length of the CDR3 is 18 residues. Trimming stripped 5 bases from V and 6 bases from J, with 29 bases between. The germline V gene encodes CDR1 SGHVS and CDR2 FQNEAQ. The CDR3: CASSTQAVGRAKRREQYF. The CDR3 nucleotides read TGTGCCAGCAGCACCCAGGCGGTCGGCAGGGCGAAACGCCGCGAGCAGTACTTC.

This clonotype was seen only a few times. The rearrangement links TRBV15 to TRBJ1-1; 7 bases agree with TRBD1. The germline CDR1 and CDR2 sequences are LNHNV and YYDKDF (reference sequence). J gave up 5 bases and V 6 bases, and 6 bases lay outside the gene matches. This CDR3 comprises 13 residues. In DNA, the CDR3 is TGTGCCACCAGGACAGGGCTCGGTACTGAAGCTTTCTTT. This codes for CATRTGLGTEAFF.

The chain recombines TRBV2 with TRBJ1-2, with D possibly being TRBD1 (6 bases). Trimming left V 7 bases short and J 8 bases short, with 14 bases between. Germline lookup yields CDR1 SNHLY and CDR2 FYNNEI. CDR3 size: 12 residues. CDR3 sequence reads: CASITGLRGYTF. CDR3 sequence (DNA): TGTGCCAGCATCACAGGGTTAAGGGGCTACACCTTC.

The rearrangement joins TRBV5-5 to TRBJ2-3, with TRBD2 identical over 11 bases. The CDR3 sequence is 17 residues long. Germline V CDR1 and CDR2: SGHKS, YYEKEE (reference sequence). With V trimmed by 5 bases and J by 2 bases, 10 bases remained unmatched. The CDR3 reads CASRDGGTSGDTDTQYF. The CDR3 DNA sequence: TGTGCCAGCAGGGACGGTGGGACTAGCGGTGACACAGATACGCAGTATTTT.

The chain couples TRBV12-3 or TRBV12-4 to TRBJ2-3, with 13 positions matching TRBD2. V was clipped by 7 bases and J by 4 bases; unmatched bases: 5. The CDR3 is 15 residues long. The CDR3 nucleotides are TGTGCCAGCACCGAACTAGCGGGAGGGTCAGATACGCAGTATTTT. It yields the protein CASTELAGGSDTQYF.

In this sample, this clonotype turned up many times. This rearrangement joins TRBV5-4 to TRBJ1-1, with TRBD1 identical over 7 bases. V shed 5 bases, J shed 5 bases, and the junction held 15 bases outside the gene matches. The CDR3 contains 16 residues. CDR1 and CDR2 (germline): SGHNT, YYREEE (reference sequence). CDR3 residues: CASSLSLQGRMTEAFF. Here the CDR3 DNA reads TGTGCCAGCAGTCTCTCTCTACAGGGGCGTATGACTGAAGCTTTCTTT.

This sequence joins TRBV6-2 or TRBV6-3 and TRBJ2-3; possible D gene TRBD1, 5 bases. The CDR3 has 12 amino acids. CDR1 is MNHEY and CDR2 is SVGEGT in the germline V gene. Trimming took off 6 bases at V and 7 bases at J, with 11 bases between the two ends. The CDR3 DNA reads as TGTGCCAGCAGAGAGACAGTTAATACGCAGTATTTT. The encoded protein is CASRETVNTQYF.

There are a few counts of this clonotype. This chain joins TRBV5-8 and TRBJ2-1; D perhaps matches TRBD2 (7 bases). CDR1 is SGHTS and CDR2 is YDEGEE in the germline V gene. CDR3 length equals 16 residues. V lost 3 bases to trimming and J lost 3 bases, with 16 bases between them. This CDR3 reads CASSSTGGTYYNEQFF. For the CDR3, the DNA is TGTGCCAGCAGCTCGACCGGGGGGACATACTACAATGAGCAGTTCTTC.

This clonotype was picked up a small number of times. This chain connects TRBV7-2 to TRBJ2-7; TRBD2 matches at 9 bases. The germline gives CDR1 SGHTA, CDR2 FQGNSA. The ends lost 1 base at V and 6 bases at J; junction bases unmatched: 7. The CDR3 has 15 residues. CDR3 region: CASSLVSGGIPEQYF. For the CDR3, the DNA is TGTGCCAGCAGCTTAGTTAGCGGGGGAATCCCCGAGCAGTACTTC.

The chain employs TRBV6-5 and TRBJ1-5; perhaps TRBD1 as D (5 bases). From germline, CDR1 is MNHEY and CDR2 SVGAGI. The CDR3 length is 14 residues. Trimming shortened V by 6 bases and J by 4 bases, and 13 bases separated the two germline ends. As DNA, the CDR3 is TGTGCCAGCAGGAACAAGGGGTGGAATCAGCCCCAGCATTTT. This sequence encodes CASRNKGWNQPQHF.

This chain links TRBV5-1 with TRBJ2-5; 8 bases fit TRBD2. Germline CDR1 reads SGHRS; CDR2 reads YFSETQ. The trim removed 1 base at V and 5 bases at J, leaving 4 bases unmatched. This CDR3 is 14 amino acids long. CDR3 amino acids: CASSLKAGVETQYF. In DNA form, the CDR3 reads TGCGCCAGCAGCTTGAAAGCGGGAGTTGAGACCCAGTACTTC.

The V call is TRBV6-6, the J call TRBJ2-7; no reliable D call. Germline CDR1 reads MNHNY; CDR2 reads SVGAGI (reference sequence). The CDR3 extends over 14 amino acids. Trimming stripped 3 bases from V and 1 base from J, with 10 bases between. CDR3 protein: CASSYGKRSYEQYF. CDR3 in DNA: TGTGCCAGCAGTTATGGCAAACGGTCCTACGAGCAGTACTTC.

The chain combines TRBV19 with TRBJ2-7; D gene ambiguous. The germline CDR1 and CDR2 sequences are LNHDA and SQIVND (reference sequence). CDR3 size: 13 residues. Trimming left V 1 base short and J 2 bases short, with 6 bases between. The CDR3 region is CASSIGAPYEQYF. In DNA form, the CDR3 reads TGTGCCAGTAGTATAGGTGCTCCCTACGAGCAGTACTTC.

The table lists this clonotype with a few counts. This chain connects TRBV5-4 to TRBJ1-4; D gene unclear. The CDR3 length is 13 residues. The germline gives CDR1 SGHNT, CDR2 YYREEE (reference sequence). V shed 4 bases and J shed 8 bases, with 12 bases lying between them. CDR3 in amino acids: CASSRRVNEKLFF. For the CDR3, the DNA is TGTGCCAGCAGCCGCCGGGTGAACGAAAAACTGTTTTTT.

This clonotype was recorded at least ten times. V is TRBV6-1 and J is TRBJ2-6; the match to TRBD2 covers 9 bases. The CDR3 loop spans 16 amino acids. Trimming cost V 7 bases and J 2 bases; bases outside gene matches: 6. Germline CDR1 is MNHNS and CDR2 is SASEGT. The CDR3 protein is CASTRLAGTGANVLTF. In nucleotides, the CDR3 is TGTGCCAGCACTAGGCTAGCGGGAACTGGGGCCAACGTCCTGACTTTC.

This clonotype was counted only a few times. V and J are TRBV7-2 and TRBJ2-1; TRBD2 is a possible D gene (5 bases). The germline CDR1 and CDR2 sequences are SGHTA and FQGNSA. This CDR3 is built from 15 residues. V shed 0 bases and J shed 7 bases, with 13 bases lying between them. The CDR3 region has the DNA TGTGCCAGCAGCTTAGCGGCGGGCCAGACTAATGAGCAGTTCTTC. Translating it yields CASSLAAGQTNEQFF.

This clonotype was detected ten times or more. The gene calls are TRBV6-2 or TRBV6-3 and TRBJ2-7; 13 nucleotides align to TRBD2. Per germline, CDR1 MNHEY and CDR2 SVGEGT. V was clipped by 4 bases and J by 2 bases; unmatched bases: 11. The length of the CDR3 is 18 residues. The CDR3 region has the DNA TGTGCCAGCAGTTTCACCTGGCGACTAGCGGGAGGACCCTACGAGCAGTACTTC. It is translated as CASSFTWRLAGGPYEQYF.

This sequence joins TRBV19 and TRBJ1-1, with D perhaps matching TRBD1 (5 bases). Trimming stripped 7 bases from V and 5 bases from J, with 11 bases between. The CDR3 extends over 12 amino acids. CDR1 is LNHDA and CDR2 is SQIVND in the germline V gene (reference sequence). The CDR3 DNA reads TGTGCCAGTACCCGGGGCCGGACTGAAGCTTTCTTT. Its protein is CASTRGRTEAFF.

V usage is TRBV6-2 or TRBV6-3 and J usage is TRBJ1-1; D not certain. CDR3 length equals 14 residues. V was trimmed by 9 bases and J by 1 base, leaving 15 bases between them. In germline, CDR1 is MNHEY, CDR2 SVGEGT. In DNA, the CDR3 is TGTGCCAGTCACGCCTTGGGTCGGAACACTGAAGCTTTCTTT. Amino acids: CASHALGRNTEAFF.

In DNA form, the CDR3 reads TGCAGTGCTAGAGATTATGTGGGACAGGCTTCGGTGAACACTGAAGCTTTCTTT. Its translation: CSARDYVGQASVNTEAFF. The chain couples TRBV20-1 to TRBJ1-1, with 8 bases identical to TRBD1. Germline V CDR1 and CDR2: DFQATT, SNEGSKA (reference sequence). The V gene end was trimmed by 0 bases and the J gene end by 0 bases; junction bases not matched to a gene: 12. This CDR3 has 18 residues.

This clonotype was seen at least ten times. V usage is TRBV7-2 and J usage is TRBJ2-5; D perhaps matches TRBD2 (6 bases). CDR3 length equals 16 residues. Germline assignment: CDR1 SGHTA and CDR2 FQGNSA. V dropped 1 base and J dropped 3 bases, with 15 bases sitting between them. Written as DNA, the CDR3 is TGTGCCAGCAGCTTAGGGGTGGAGGGGCGGGAAGAGACCCAGTACTTC. Encoded protein: CASSLGVEGREETQYF.